The entry below describes one TCR beta chain. Its antigen is unidentified. The germline gives CDR1 LNHDA, CDR2 SQIVND (reference sequence). This CDR3 comprises 17 residues. The trim removed 3 bases at V and 5 bases at J, leaving 12 bases unmatched. The sample originates from a study of OX40 agonist ivuxolimab in advanced cancers. Study in general: Three individuals attained partial responses, comprising one hepatocellular carcinoma case and two cutaneous melanoma cases. Study-wide results and limits: There were, on average, more expanded clones in CD8+ T cells than in CD4+. Dose levels from 0.1 to 3.0 mg/kg saw CD4+ and CD8+ blood T cells expand clonally by week 6.

Data came from immunoSEQ multiplex PCR; TCRdb stores just in-frame clones and leaves some out. The repertoire includes 60,000 to 80,000 clones, 70% to 90% of them detected once, and under 6% sits in the top ten. V gene TRBV19 combines with J gene TRBJ2-2; 7 bases are a match to TRBD2. This receptor was obtained from an adult with an advanced solid tumor such as melanoma, head and neck, liver or kidney cancer. This specimen consisted of CD4+ or CD8+ T cells sorted from blood, obtained in a trial of the OX40 agonist ivuxolimab. The CDR3 DNA reads TGTGCCAGTAGTATCCCGAGTCGGGGGGTGTCAACCGGGGAGCTGTTTTTT. This gives the protein CASSIPSRGVSTGELFF.